The 24 T cell receptor beta chains reported below all come from one sample, sequenced in a study of shared clonotypes between healthy human individuals. The naive CD8 subset, CD45RO-negative cells positively selected for CCR7, excluded terminally differentiated effector memory CD45RA+ cells. The repertoire was sequenced with immunoSEQ multiplex PCR; TCRdb's copy has only in-frame clones and lacks some. The sample lists 2 million or so clones, about 95% seen once, with around 1.1% in the top ten. The sample comprised naive CD8+ T cells sorted from blood. The receptors derive from a young man in good health.

The chain carries TRBV20-1 and TRBJ1-2; no definite D call. The length of the CDR3 is 11 residues. V shed 3 bases and J shed 6 bases, with 8 bases lying between them. Germline CDR1 DFQATT, CDR2 SNEGSKA (reference sequence). CDR3 bases: TGCAGTGCTAGCCTATCCAATGGCTACACCTTC. Its translation is CSASLSNGYTF.

The rearrangement links TRBV7-9 to TRBJ2-3; 9 nucleotides agree with TRBD1. Germline lookup yields CDR1 SEHNR and CDR2 FQNEAQ (reference sequence). This CDR3 spans 15 amino acids. V lost 1 base to trimming and J lost 5 bases; unmatched junction nucleotides: 4. CDR3 sequence reads: CASSLDRGLGDTQYF. The DNA of the CDR3 is TGTGCCAGCAGCTTAGACAGGGGGCTTGGAGATACGCAGTATTTT.

CDR3 nucleotide sequence: TGTGCCAGCAGTGAAGACAGCTACAATGAGCAGTTCTTC. Translated: CASSEDSYNEQFF. The chain links TRBV27 to TRBJ2-1, with D possibly matching TRBD1 (5 bases). V shed 5 bases and J shed 3 bases, with 8 bases lying between them. CDR3 length equals 13 residues. CDR1 is MNHEY and CDR2 is SMNVEV in the germline V gene (reference sequence).

The chain joins TRBV19 to TRBJ1-1; D call uncertain. Trimming removed 6 bases from V and 0 bases from J, with 11 bases in between. CDR1 is LNHDA and CDR2 is SQIVND in the germline V gene (reference sequence). This CDR3 comprises 14 residues. Here the CDR3 DNA reads TGTGCCAGTAGCGAAAGACTTATGAACACTGAAGCTTTCTTT. This sequence encodes CASSERLMNTEAFF.

This clone was seen once. DNA of the CDR3: TGCGCCAGCAGCCAGGACTTTAGACCTTATAGCAATCAGCCCCAGCATTTT. Its protein is CASSQDFRPYSNQPQHF. The chain combines TRBV4-1 with TRBJ1-5, with unresolved D. Germline V gene data show CDR1 as MGHRA and CDR2 as YSYEKL. There are 17 residues in the CDR3. The ends were cut back, 3 bases at V and 0 bases at J, with 15 bases in the middle.

This sequence joins TRBV28 and TRBJ2-7; 7 nucleotides agree with TRBD2. The CDR3 length is 15 residues. The ends lost 3 bases at V and 2 bases at J; junction bases unmatched: 7. Per germline, CDR1 MDHEN and CDR2 SYDVKM. The CDR3 nucleotides read TGTGCCAGCAGTTTCGAACGGGGAGGGCCCTACGAGCAGTACTTC. Its translation: CASSFERGGPYEQYF.

The chain joins TRBV10-3 to TRBJ1-5, with TRBD1 matching 7 bases. Germline V gene lookup returns CDR1 ENHRY and CDR2 SYGVKD. The CDR3 has 16 amino acids. Trimming cost V 3 bases and J 0 bases; bases outside gene matches: 5. CDR3 amino acids: CAISEWQGGSNQPQHF. The CDR3 DNA follows: TGTGCCATCAGTGAATGGCAGGGGGGTAGCAATCAGCCCCAGCATTTT.

This clone was seen a single time. The chain is built from TRBV13 and TRBJ2-1, with TRBD1 identical over 7 bases. From germline, CDR1 is PRHDT and CDR2 FYEKMQ (reference sequence). The CDR3 contains 15 residues. The V and J ends lost 4 bases and 5 bases, in that order; junction bases with no gene match: 8. In nucleotides, the CDR3 is TGTGCCAGCAGCTGGACAAAGGGGGCACACAATGAGCAGTTCTTC. It encodes CASSWTKGAHNEQFF.

This chain connects TRBV7-9 to TRBJ2-7; TRBD1 agrees at 9 bases. Germline assignment: CDR1 SEHNR and CDR2 FQNEAQ (reference sequence). The CDR3 is made up of 13 amino acids. The V gene end was trimmed by 1 base and the J gene end by 11 bases; junction bases not matched to a gene: 6. In DNA, the CDR3 is TGTGCCAGCAGCTTAGAGTTGGGGGACAGGGAGTACTTC. This translates into CASSLELGDREYF.

A note on this clone: Other DNA sequences in this specimen translate into the identical CDR3. The chain couples TRBV5-1 to TRBJ2-7, with D possibly matching TRBD1 (6 bases). In germline, CDR1 is SGHRS, CDR2 YFSETQ. The germline V and J ends were trimmed by 0 bases and 2 bases, with 6 bases remaining between them. The CDR3 extends over 13 amino acids. CDR3 DNA: TGCGCCAGCAGCTTGGGGGGGCCCTACGAGCAGTACTTC. Protein: CASSLGGPYEQYF.

A single count supports this clone. The chain links TRBV7-6 to TRBJ2-7; either TRBD1 or TRBD2 may supply D (5 bases each). This CDR3 contains 15 residues. Germline V gives CDR1 SGHVS, CDR2 FNYEAQ. Deletions cut 1 base from V and 6 bases from J, with 16 bases between. The CDR3 protein is CASSLVRDGGSEQYF. CDR3 DNA sequence: TGTGCCAGCAGCTTAGTCCGGGACGGAGGATCCGAGCAGTACTTC.

The V and J genes are TRBV7-8 and TRBJ1-4; 7 nucleotides line up with TRBD1. Germline CDR1 SGHVS, CDR2 FQNEAQ. The V and J ends lost 3 bases and 0 bases, in that order; junction bases with no gene match: 10. The CDR3 runs to 18 residues. This chain's CDR3 is CASSFVPGTVATNEKLFF. The CDR3 DNA reads as TGTGCCAGCAGCTTCGTACCCGGGACAGTTGCAACTAATGAAAAACTGTTTTTT.

V and J are TRBV9 and TRBJ2-7, with TRBD1 matching 9 bases. CDR1 and CDR2 from the germline V gene are SGDLS and YYNGEE. This CDR3 has 15 amino acids. Germline trimming cut 4 bases from V and 1 base from J; bases unmatched to any gene: 6. CDR3 nucleotide sequence: TGTGCCAGCAGCACAGGGACAGGGCTATCCTACGAGCAGTACTTC. Amino acid sequence: CASSTGTGLSYEQYF.

This clone was picked up one time. The CDR3 DNA sequence: TGTGCCAGCAGCAGAGGGACTAGCGGGGGATCCCCACGATCCGATGAAAGCACCGGGGAGCTGTTTTTT. This gives the protein CASSRGTSGGSPRSDESTGELFF. The gene calls are TRBV21-1 and TRBJ2-2; whether TRBD2, the table's D call, matches the DNA was not checked. TRBV21-1 is reported as a pseudogene. The CDR3 extends over 23 amino acids.

This chain joins TRBV27 and TRBJ2-2, with D tentatively TRBD1 (6 bases). Between the trimmed V and J ends, which lost 3 bases and 2 bases, there was a span of 16 bases. CDR3 length equals 17 residues. From germline, CDR1 is MNHEY and CDR2 SMNVEV (reference sequence). CDR3 bases: TGTGCCAGCAGTTTCCATGGGGGACACCCAAACACCGGGGAGCTGTTTTTT. It translates to CASSFHGGHPNTGELFF.

The chain links TRBV12-5 to TRBJ2-5; tentatively, D is TRBD1 (6 bases). V was clipped by 6 bases and J by 1 base, with 15 bases between them. CDR3 size: 15 residues. CDR1 is LGHNT and CDR2 is FRNRAP in the germline V gene. The chain's CDR3 is CASGRHEGGQETQYF. Written as DNA, the CDR3 is TGTGCTAGTGGCCGCCACGAAGGGGGCCAAGAGACCCAGTACTTC.

CDR3 sequence (DNA): TGTGCCAGCAGTGAAGGGCCGACTGAACCTCGGGAGCAGTTCTTC. As protein: CASSEGPTEPREQFF. The V call is TRBV2, the J call TRBJ2-1; D is unclear. V shed 1 base and J shed 10 bases, with 17 bases lying between them. CDR1 SNHLY and CDR2 FYNNEI come from the germline V gene. There are 15 residues in the CDR3.

This clone was counted between two and nine times. This same CDR3 is encoded by further DNA sequences in the sample. This chain connects TRBV6-1 to TRBJ1-1; D remains unclear. Trimming removed 4 bases at V and 2 bases at J, with 2 bases between. This CDR3 spans 11 amino acids. CDR1 is MNHNS, CDR2 SASEGT, per germline. CDR3 nucleotides: TGTGCCAGCAGTGGTAACACTGAAGCTTTCTTT. The encoded protein is CASSGNTEAFF.

This clone came up once. The chain recombines TRBV5-8 with TRBJ2-7, with 14 nucleotides matching TRBD2. Germline lookup yields CDR1 SGHTS and CDR2 YDEGEE. CDR3 size: 16 residues. V lost 4 bases to trimming and J lost 3 bases; unmatched junction nucleotides: 6. The DNA for the CDR3 is TGTGCCAGCAGCCAAGGGACTAGCGGGGGAGACTACGAGCAGTACTTC. Protein sequence: CASSQGTSGGDYEQYF.

This chain connects TRBV7-9 to TRBJ2-5; no reliable D call. The germline V gene has CDR1 SEHNR and CDR2 FQNEAQ (reference sequence). The V and J ends lost 5 bases and 3 bases respectively, with 4 bases between them. CDR3 length equals 11 residues. The CDR3 loop is CASSVKETQYF. CDR3 DNA: TGTGCCAGCAGCGTGAAAGAGACCCAGTACTTC.

This chain links TRBV4-3 with TRBJ2-6; 14 bases line up with TRBD2. J gave up 5 bases and V 0 bases, and 6 bases lay outside the gene matches. CDR3 length: 19 residues. The germline V gene encodes CDR1 LGHNA and CDR2 YSLEER. The CDR3 loop is CASSQEGTSGGWRANVLTF. The CDR3 DNA sequence: TGCGCCAGCAGCCAAGAAGGGACTAGCGGGGGTTGGAGGGCCAACGTCCTGACTTTC.

This chain links TRBV13 with TRBJ2-7, with TRBD1 identical over 9 bases. The CDR3 consists of 15 residues. Germline V gives CDR1 PRHDT, CDR2 FYEKMQ (reference sequence). V was pared by 1 base and J by 3 bases, with 4 bases of the junction left unmatched. The CDR3 DNA is TGTGCCAGCAGCTTAGTTGGGACAGGGCGCTACGAGCAGTACTTC. Its translation: CASSLVGTGRYEQYF.

The V and J genes are TRBV30 and TRBJ2-3, with 10 positions matching TRBD2. This CDR3 spans 15 amino acids. Losses at the gene ends were 0 bases for V and 4 bases for J; bases not matched to a gene: 4. From germline, CDR1 is GTSNPN and CDR2 SVGIG (reference sequence). CDR3 protein: CAWSVLSGGADTQYF. The CDR3 DNA reads as TGTGCCTGGAGTGTACTGAGCGGGGGGGCAGATACGCAGTATTTT.

This rearrangement joins TRBV7-6 to TRBJ2-3; D uncertain. The CDR3 extends over 13 amino acids. The V end lost 5 bases, the J end lost 3 bases, and 9 bases lay between the germline ends. CDR1 and CDR2 from the germline V gene are SGHVS and FNYEAQ. CDR3 bases: TGTGCCAGCAGCGTAGGTGGGACAGATACGCAGTATTTT. This translates into CASSVGGTDTQYF.